This T cell receptor (beta chain) derives from a study of OX40 agonist ivuxolimab in advanced cancers. The study's findings and limits: The 0.1-3.0 mg/kg partial responders had among the lowest clonal expansion.

Only in-frame clones appear in the TCRdb table, and some are missing; sequencing was by immunoSEQ multiplex PCR. The sample holds some 50,000 clones, about four fifths seen once. In the case of this clone: Antigen specificity is unknown.

The CDR3 extends over 15 amino acids. Germline CDR1 and CDR2: LNHDA and SQIVND (reference sequence). Trimming cost V 3 bases and J 0 bases, with 9 bases left between them. The source material was CD4+ or CD8+ T cells sorted from blood, sampled in a trial of the OX40 agonist ivuxolimab. This TCR was sampled from an adult with an advanced solid tumor such as melanoma, head and neck, liver or kidney cancer. The gene calls are TRBV19 and TRBJ1-3; D gene ambiguous. Here the CDR3 reads CASSIGWDSGNTIYF. The DNA for the CDR3 is TGTGCCAGTAGTATCGGGTGGGACTCTGGAAACACCATATATTTT.